These 9 T cell receptor beta chains originate from one sample sequenced in a study of type 1 and type 2 diabetes patients. The PCR template was genomic DNA. Multiplex PCR with 30 forward and 13 reverse primers amplified the TCR beta CDR3. Using its own MiXCR run on the multiplex PCR reads, TCRdb lists one record per CDR3 protein. The sample yields under 300,000 distinct CDR3 sequences, around 47% seen once. Sequencing was performed on peripheral blood mononuclear cells (PBMCs). The receptors were gathered from a man aged 18 to 29 with type 2 diabetes.

On this clonotype: A much larger clone is a single base away; this may be a read error. The rearrangement links TRBV14 to TRBJ1-1; D ambiguous. The CDR3 sequence is 12 residues long. The germline CDR1 and CDR2 sequences are SGHDN and FVKESK. V was trimmed by 1 base and J by 8 bases, leaving 8 bases between them. The chain's CDR3 is CASSQVLSEAFF. Here the CDR3 DNA reads TGTGCCAGCAGCCAAGTCTTATCCGAAGCTTTCTTT.

J is TRBJ2-1 and V is TRBV19, with D uncertain. The germline gives CDR1 LNHDA, CDR2 SQIVND (reference sequence). Trimming took 7 bases from V and 1 from J, leaving 8 bases between them. The length of the CDR3 is 13 residues. The CDR3: CASIGRSYNEQFF. The CDR3 nucleotides are TGTGCCAGTATAGGGCGGTCCTACAATGAGCAGTTCTTC.

Here the CDR3 reads CAISSVAGDPDEQFF. As DNA, the CDR3 is TGTGCCATCAGTTCTGTGGCGGGAGATCCCGATGAGCAGTTCTTC. This chain connects TRBV10-3 to TRBJ2-1; TRBD2 agrees at 7 bases. Germline loops: CDR1 ENHRY, CDR2 SYGVKD. The V segment lost 5 bases and the J segment 8 bases; nucleotides outside the gene matches: 12. The CDR3 runs to 15 residues.

In the case of this clonotype: A much larger clone lies one base from this, so it may be a read error. The chain links TRBV30 to TRBJ1-1; TRBD1 might be the D (5 bases). Per germline, CDR1 GTSNPN and CDR2 SVGIG (reference sequence). V gave up 8 bases and J gave up 6 bases, with 19 bases separating them. The CDR3 has 13 residues. CDR3 DNA sequence: TGTGCCACCAACGCAGGGTGGGGAGCTGAAGCTTTCTTT. Protein: CATNAGWGAEAFF.

The genes are TRBV10-3 and TRBJ1-6, with TRBD1 identical over 8 bases. V was clipped by 10 bases and J by 8 bases; unmatched bases: 7. This CDR3 is built from 13 residues. CDR1 and CDR2 (germline): ENHRY, SYGVKD. This chain's CDR3 is CASRTGSDSPLHF. For the CDR3, the DNA is TGTGCCAGCCGGACAGGGAGTGATTCACCCCTCCACTTT.

The chain carries TRBV7-7 and TRBJ2-5, with TRBD1 matching 11 bases. This CDR3 is 15 amino acids long. Trimming at V came to 5 bases and at J to 3 bases, leaving 5 bases not matched to a gene. CDR1 SSHAT and CDR2 FNYEAQ come from the germline V gene (reference sequence). The CDR3 bases are TGTGCCAGCAGCCGCTGGACAGGGGGCGAAGAGACCCAGTACTTC. This gives the protein CASSRWTGGEETQYF.

The J gene is TRBJ2-7, the V gene TRBV7-2, with no clear D. Germline CDR1 SGHTA, CDR2 FQGNSA. Trimming pared 8 bases from V and 3 bases from J, leaving 17 bases between. The CDR3 has 14 amino acids. The CDR3 is CASCPDPLNYEQYF. CDR3 DNA: TGTGCCAGCTGTCCGGACCCTCTCAACTACGAGCAGTACTTC.

With regard to this clonotype: A read error is possible here, since a much larger clone lies one base away. V and J are TRBV2 and TRBJ2-7; weak D call: TRBD1 (6 bases). Trimming took 7 bases from V and 4 from J, leaving 14 bases between them. The CDR3 consists of 13 residues. CDR1 is SNHLY, CDR2 FYNNEI, per germline. The CDR3 nucleotides are TGTGCCAGCATTACCCCGGACAGTTACGAGCAGTACTTC. This gives the protein CASITPDSYEQYF.

This clonotype has just a few counts. The V and J genes are TRBV7-2 and TRBJ2-3; either TRBD1 or TRBD2 may fit D (5 bases each). CDR3 length equals 15 residues. The ends were cut back, 1 base at V and 6 bases at J, with 14 bases in the middle. CDR1 and CDR2 from the germline V gene are SGHTA and FQGNSA. The CDR3 DNA reads TGTGCCAGCAGCTTAGGGGGACCGCCTTATGATACGCAGTATTTT. Encoded protein: CASSLGGPPYDTQYF.